This TCR beta chain was found in a study of T cell clonotyping in hematopoietic cell transplantation. This clone appeared a few times. Its antigen is unknown. Samples: about 28 days before transplant, then days 30, 100 and 180 after. This table comes from immunoSEQ multiplex PCR, and its TCRdb copy is limited to in-frame clones, with some not included. The data hold 25,000 to 30,000 clones, with roughly nine tenths observed a single time. Germline assignment: CDR1 MGHRA and CDR2 YSYEKL. This CDR3 has 16 amino acids. Between the trimmed V and J ends, which lost 0 bases and 4 bases, there was a span of 13 bases. Whole-study findings and limits: Recipient TCR diversity dropped after transplant; expanded clonotypes rose from day 30 to 180. At the given depth, recipient repertoires were over 95% de novo clonotypes.

The TCR was taken from a female patient aged 50 to 65 who had an allogeneic stem cell transplant from a related donor, so the T cells may come from the graft donor. Some clones in this sample may be carry-over from other donors' samples. The sample consisted of PBMCs, taken 100 days after allogeneic stem cell transplant. V usage is TRBV4-1 and J usage is TRBJ1-5; D remains unclear. Here the CDR3 DNA reads TGCGCCAGCAGCCAAGATGGCGGGATGGGGAATCAGCCCCAGCATTTT. Protein: CASSQDGGMGNQPQHF.